The 14 T cell receptor beta chains reported below all come from one sample, sequenced in a study of cytomegalovirus exposure and HLA in healthy donors. 13 Jbeta primers and 60 Vbeta primers were used for the PCR. Generated by immunoSEQ multiplex PCR, the TCRdb table keeps only in-frame clones and is missing some. The sample holds 250,000 or so clones, 85% to 95% seen once. The sample consisted of PBMCs. The receptors were sampled from a girl aged 2 to 9 in good health and CMV-seronegative.

This sequence joins TRBV7-8 and TRBJ1-6; the D gene is possibly TRBD1 (5 bases). This CDR3 spans 15 amino acids. CDR1 and CDR2 (germline): SGHVS, FQNEAQ. The V end was cut by 1 base, the J end by 7 bases, with 11 bases between. CDR3 sequence: CASSLGHRLNSPLHF. The CDR3 nucleotides are TGTGCCAGCAGCTTAGGGCACAGGTTGAATTCACCCCTCCACTTT.

The gene calls are TRBV5-8 and TRBJ1-1; no definite D call. V was shortened by 0 bases and J by 0 bases, with 3 bases between the two germline ends. The CDR3 spans 13 residues. CDR1 and CDR2 (germline): SGHTS, YDEGEE. The CDR3 region is CASSLAVNTEAFF. CDR3 DNA sequence: TGTGCCAGCAGCTTGGCGGTGAACACTGAAGCTTTCTTT.

The gene calls are TRBV5-1 and TRBJ1-1; D call uncertain. The V end was cut by 2 bases, the J end by 2 bases, with 7 bases between. The CDR3 has 13 amino acids. Germline assignment: CDR1 SGHRS and CDR2 YFSETQ. CDR3 nucleotides: TGCGCCAGCAGCTTTGGTAGCAACACTGAAGCTTTCTTT. Amino acids: CASSFGSNTEAFF.

V and J are TRBV5-6 and TRBJ1-4; 8 bases match TRBD1. V was pared by 1 base and J by 5 bases, with 4 bases of the junction left unmatched. This CDR3 has 15 amino acids. Looked up from germline, CDR1 is SGHDT and CDR2 is YYEEEE. The CDR3 DNA reads as TGTGCCAGCAGCTTGTTGGGACAGGAAAATGAAAAACTGTTTTTT. It specifies CASSLLGQENEKLFF.

The chain uses TRBV25-1 and TRBJ1-2; a weak D match, TRBD1 (6 bases). This CDR3 region has 14 residues. The germline V gene has CDR1 MGHDK and CDR2 SYGVNS. V was shortened by 1 base and J by 8 bases, with 14 bases between the two germline ends. CDR3 region: CASSEFGGRGGYTF. CDR3 coding DNA: TGTGCCAGCAGTGAATTTGGGGGCAGAGGGGGCTACACCTTC.

The chain couples TRBV27 to TRBJ2-7; the match to TRBD1 covers 7 bases. The CDR3 contains 14 residues. Germline CDR1 MNHEY, CDR2 SMNVEV (reference sequence). Trimming removed 5 bases from V and 2 bases from J; junction bases left unmatched: 6. CDR3 loop: CASSLRDRAYEQYF. The DNA for the CDR3 is TGTGCCAGCAGTCTCCGGGACAGAGCCTACGAGCAGTACTTC.

The chain recombines TRBV29-1 with TRBJ2-7; D is unclear. This CDR3 has 12 residues. Looked up from germline, CDR1 is SQVTM and CDR2 is ANQGSEA. With 4 bases removed from V and 6 bases from J, the gap between germline ends came to 13 bases. For the CDR3, the DNA is TGCAGCGTTGCCCTAGATTCGCTCGAGCAGTACTTC. Amino acid sequence: CSVALDSLEQYF.

The chain links TRBV11-2 to TRBJ2-3, with TRBD2 as a possible D gene (7 bases). CDR3 length: 16 amino acids. With 2 bases removed from V and 6 bases from J, the gap between germline ends came to 18 bases. Germline loops: CDR1 SGHAT, CDR2 FQNNGV. The CDR3 sequence is CASSLMAGALRDTQYF. The CDR3, as DNA: TGTGCCAGCAGCTTAATGGCGGGGGCCCTGCGGGATACGCAGTATTTT.

This rearrangement joins TRBV6-5 to TRBJ1-1, with a tentative D call TRBD1 (6 bases). Trimming left V 5 bases short and J 11 bases short, with 21 bases between. CDR1 MNHEY and CDR2 SVGAGI come from the germline V gene. The CDR3 has 14 residues. In DNA form, the CDR3 reads TGTGCCAGCAGTGATCCTCGGACAGTGGGAGCGGCTTTCTTT. Its translation: CASSDPRTVGAAFF.

The rearrangement links TRBV4-1 to TRBJ1-2, with D unclear. Trimming pared 4 bases from V and 4 bases from J, leaving 16 bases between. Germline values: CDR1 MGHRA, CDR2 YSYEKL. The CDR3 length is 15 residues. CDR3 protein: CASSRGSAGGYGYTF. For the CDR3, the DNA is TGCGCCAGCAGCCGGGGTTCCGCGGGTGGCTATGGCTACACCTTC.

J is TRBJ2-5 and V is TRBV10-1; D is unresolved. Per germline, CDR1 WNHNN and CDR2 SYGVQD (reference sequence). Trimming took off 3 bases at V and 2 bases at J, with 7 bases between the two ends. This CDR3 region has 13 residues. The CDR3 DNA is TGCGCCAGCAGTGAAGGAGTACAAGAGACCCAGTACTTC. This gives the protein CASSEGVQETQYF.

The chain recombines TRBV30 with TRBJ1-2; 7 bases match TRBD1. The CDR3 covers 14 residues. Germline V gives CDR1 GTSNPN, CDR2 SVGIG (reference sequence). Trimming cost V 4 bases and J 2 bases; bases outside gene matches: 7. CDR3 in amino acids: CAWIGGEINYGYTF. The CDR3 DNA reads as TGTGCCTGGATAGGGGGCGAGATAAACTATGGCTACACCTTC.

This chain connects TRBV6-5 to TRBJ2-5; D possibly corresponds to TRBD2 (6 bases). The tail of the sequence fits TRBJ2-7 better, so the J call may be wrong. The CDR3 is made up of 15 amino acids. Germline assignment: CDR1 MNHEY and CDR2 SVGAGI. The CDR3 spells CASSYSPGESYEQYF. Here the CDR3 DNA reads TGTGCCAGCAGTTACTCGCCGGGGGAGTCCTACGAGCAGTACTTC.

The chain is built from TRBV5-6 and TRBJ2-7, with TRBD1 matching over 9 bases. V was pared by 0 bases and J by 5 bases, with 0 bases of the junction left unmatched. CDR1 is SGHDT, CDR2 YYEEEE, per germline. The CDR3 is made up of 13 amino acids. This CDR3 is CASSLGTGDEQYF. The DNA for the CDR3 is TGTGCCAGCAGCTTGGGGACAGGGGACGAGCAGTACTTC.